This entry concerns a single T cell receptor beta chain. These data come from a study of Ad26.COV2.S vaccination and SARS-CoV-2 variants. The sample's treatment: 15 to 20 received Ad26.COV2.S at low or high dose, single or two shots; roughly five received placebo; per-sample allocation not given. Collection of the samples took place on day 63 after the first injection of vaccine or placebo. Boston hosted the donor, who was an adult aged 18-55 years. Its platform was an Ad26 vector, and its expressed antigen was Wuhan-strain SARS-CoV-2 spike. The data were produced by immunoSEQ multiplex PCR, yet TCRdb's version contains in-frame clones alone and is incomplete. The profile shows roughly 350,000 clones, more than 75% of them singletons. The CDR3 length is 14 residues. Trimming pared 0 bases from V and 0 bases from J, leaving 5 bases between. Germline V gene sequence: CDR1 MNHEY, CDR2 SVGEGT.

The source material was peripheral blood, sampled in a trial of Ad26.COV2.S vaccine versus placebo. The sequence came from a person between 18 and 65 years old who received the Ad26.COV2.S COVID-19 vaccine or a placebo. The V call is TRBV6-2 or TRBV6-3, the J call TRBJ1-1; D gene uncertain. In DNA form, the CDR3 reads TGTGCCAGCAGTTACTCACAACTGAACACTGAAGCTTTCTTT. This sequence encodes CASSYSQLNTEAFF.